Here is one T cell receptor beta chain with its context. The antigen remains unidentified. This sample is part of a study of shared clonotypes between healthy human individuals. Study-level background: A few men and a couple of women, aged 18 to 49, were donors.

Germline loops: CDR1 SQVTM, CDR2 ANQGSEA. V was clipped by 4 bases and J by 4 bases, with 4 bases between them. The CDR3 sequence is 11 residues long. The authors ran unsorted PBMC replicate PCRs on 250 to 350 ng DNA, approximately 30,000 T cell genomes. Produced via immunoSEQ multiplex PCR; TCRdb's table is partial and in-frame only. The sample carries approximately 500,000 clones, about 72% recorded once. Whole-study findings and limits: Collection of samples was limited to blood; tissue repertoires likely differ.

V is TRBV29-1 and J is TRBJ2-2; D is uncertain. Material for sequencing was PBMCs. The source of this sequence is a woman in her 40s in good health. Some clones in this sample may be carry-over from other donors' samples. DNA for the CDR3: TGCAGCGTTGGTAGCACCGGGGAGCTGTTTTTT. This encodes CSVGSTGELFF.